The sequence of this T cell receptor beta chain was determined in a study of T cells in women clearing cervical HPV infection (dated by TCRdb to the late 2010s). For the wider study: The cases were roughly 23 women with histologically confirmed HPV16-related CIN3 or worse, and 2 of those women had invasive cancers. The 20 to 25 controls were women who cleared a single incident HPV16 infection within 12 months without developing precancer or cancer. Blood from cases was collected at the visit where the lesion was first found, while blood from controls was collected once the infection could no longer be detected. For cases, a median interval of roughly 150 days, with an interquartile range of about 90 to 210 days, was observed between lesion detection and blood sampling. Since HLA typing was available for only a few women, HLA type could not be ruled out as a confounder. Nested within Costa Rica's Guanacaste HPV Natural History Study, an exploratory proof-of-principle case-control study compared TCR repertoires across cervical HPV16 outcomes. Cases were matched to controls by age within five years and by the year the sample was collected. Cases had a median age of almost 35 years compared with 38 for controls, and baseline characteristics showed no significant differences between the groups. The parent cohort enrolled roughly 9,400 women aged 18 or older in Guanacaste, Costa Rica, in about 1992 to 1994 and followed the women for more than six years. As quality controls, five blinded duplicates were added to each group, bringing the total to 60 or so samples made up of about 50 participants and approximately ten replicates.

TCR beta CDR3 regions were amplified by multiplex PCR using the immunoSEQ assay from an average of about 1,200 ng genomic DNA per sample. To correct primer bias, the assay used a complete synthetic TCR repertoire to set an amplification baseline. Amplicons were sequenced on the Illumina platform. As for how the authors treated the data: Sequences were error-corrected by clustering with frequency ratios and a modified nearest-neighbor algorithm, then analyzed in the immunoSEQ Analyzer with IMGT gene definitions. TCR richness and evenness were averaged over 20 rarefaction repeats at each rarefaction depth, excluding samples with fewer sequences than the depth. V, D and J gene relative abundances were compared between groups with Wilcoxon rank sum tests, applying FDR correction. In the blinded duplicates, the intraclass correlation was around 96% for TCR richness and averaged about 76% across approximately 60 gene segments. The source is immuneACCESS, and TCRdb retained only in-frame sequences with V and J called. Part of the clones is not carried over; for the studies checked, unresolved V genes explain less than half of this, and the remainder is unexplained. That table gives V, J and clone size, and the DNA gave D and trimming. The sample table records under 35,000 clones. About 16% of the sample belongs to the ten largest clones.

The research as a whole found: Because T-cell numbers per sample were unknown, differences in richness could reflect varying T-cell content rather than repertoire biology. Whether associations preceded infection or resulted from infection could not be shown with the cross-sectional design, and effector/memory subsets and HPV-specific T cells were not isolated. Cases were distinguished from controls with an estimated AUC of around 0.85 by random forest classifiers combining richness and V gene abundances. TRBV6-7 relative abundance was lower in cases than in controls (around 0.11% versus 0.15%; Bonferroni P = 0.0008). Across sequencing depths, CIN3+ cases showed significantly higher TCR repertoire richness than controls, but evenness did not differ between the groups.

As to this clone: The target of this receptor is not known. The read stops 3 residues short of the end of the CDR3; the missing end is completed from the germline J gene.

Reading the germline V gene gives CDR1 MNHNS and CDR2 SASEGT. CDR3 length: 13 amino acids, cysteine to phenylalanine. Sequencing covers 30 bases of the CDR3, shown here with the frame starting at base 1. Trimming at the junction amounts to 3 bases on V and 2 bases on J, and the germline ends lie 5 bases apart. Every participant had a single incident cervical HPV16 infection, and women with prevalent HPV16 infections were excluded. Cervical HPV DNA was detected with MY09/MY11 PCR, and genotyping was done with dot-blot hybridization. Roughly 16 mL of heparinized blood were centrifuged, and the buffy coat was split into aliquots, frozen at -30 degrees C, and then kept at -80 degrees C. QIAGEN kits were used to extract genomic DNA from buffy coat specimens.

This clonotype was sampled from a woman aged 18 to 75 with a cervical HPV16 infection that either progressed to CIN3+ or cleared (not recorded which). Sequencing input: blood buffy coat. Rearrangement joined TRBV6-1 to TRBJ1-5, with TRBD1 as a weak D call on 5 bases. The CDR3 sequence is CASSDRGNQPQHF. CDR3 DNA, as far as it was read: TGTGCCAGCAGTGACAGGGGCAATCAGCCC.